The 32 T cell receptor beta chains in this list originate from one sample, sequenced in a study of HIV-infected children after antiretroviral therapy interruption. Treatment meaning: PENTA 11 planned treatment interruption arm or continuous ART arm. A 3' RACE protocol on RNA, with unique molecular identifiers, produced the TCR library. TCRdb independently ran MiXCR on the 3' RACE reads; one entry per CDR3 protein. The table includes around 47,000 distinct CDR3 sequences, approximately 4% detected once. Sample: CD45RA+ CD4+ T cells from PBMCs, pooled from several time points, taken from a donor given antiretroviral therapy, either interrupted or continuous. Documented subset: naive CD4+ CD45RA+ CD45RO- T cells. These receptors all stem from a pool of human donors with HIV.

This clonotype was recorded many times. J is TRBJ1-6 and V is TRBV20-1; 7 bases fit TRBD1. V lost 3 bases and J lost 10; bases outside the gene matches: 15. There are 16 residues in the CDR3. Germline assignment: CDR1 DFQATT and CDR2 SNEGSKA (reference sequence). The CDR3 DNA reads as TGCAGTGCTAGGGATCACAGACAGGGAGGAGGGTCACCCCTCCACTTT. This gives the protein CSARDHRQGGGSPLHF.

This chain uses TRBV19 with TRBJ1-2; D gene uncertain. This CDR3 is 13 amino acids long. Trimming left V 3 bases short and J 4 bases short, with 9 bases between. Germline assignment: CDR1 LNHDA and CDR2 SQIVND (reference sequence). DNA for the CDR3: TGTGCCAGTAGTATCCCGGGTACCTATGGCTACACCTTC. As protein: CASSIPGTYGYTF.

This clonotype was seen ten or more times. The chain uses TRBV29-1 and TRBJ2-1, with TRBD1 matching 10 bases. The CDR3 covers 14 residues. The V gene's germline CDR1 is SQVTM and CDR2 ANQGSEA. The V and J ends lost 7 bases and 1 base, in that order; junction bases with no gene match: 4. CDR3 DNA: TGCAGCGCTTGGACAGGGGGGTCCTACAATGAGCAGTTCTTC. It codes for CSAWTGGSYNEQFF.

This rearrangement joins TRBV29-1 to TRBJ1-1; D uncertain. V shed 7 bases and J shed 1 base, with 10 bases lying between them. This CDR3 has 12 amino acids. Germline V gene lookup returns CDR1 SQVTM and CDR2 ANQGSEA. The CDR3, as DNA: TGCAGCGCCGTACCAAGGAACACTGAAGCTTTCTTT. Residues: CSAVPRNTEAFF.

This clonotype was picked up a small number of times. The genes are TRBV2 and TRBJ1-1; 9 bases map to TRBD1. The CDR3 contains 15 residues. Germline trimming cut 10 bases from V and 0 bases from J; bases unmatched to any gene: 9. CDR1 and CDR2 (germline): SNHLY, FYNNEI. The CDR3 nucleotides are TGTGCCACCGGGACAGGGTTTAGTATGAACACTGAAGCTTTCTTT. Protein sequence: CATGTGFSMNTEAFF.

In this sample, this clonotype turned up many times. The chain joins TRBV12-3 or TRBV12-4 to TRBJ1-1; D is unclear. The length of the CDR3 is 13 residues. V lost 2 bases and J 4 bases, leaving 8 bases between the germline ends. CDR3 in amino acids: CASSLKGFTEAFF. In DNA, the CDR3 is TGTGCCAGCAGTTTAAAGGGTTTCACTGAAGCTTTCTTT.

This clonotype was counted many times. The chain joins TRBV20-1 to TRBJ1-1; D unresolved. The germline V gene encodes CDR1 DFQATT and CDR2 SNEGSKA (reference sequence). CDR3 length: 14 residues. V was shortened by 0 bases and J by 0 bases, with 8 bases between the two germline ends. The CDR3 DNA sequence: TGCAGTGCTAGAGATCCGGGTATGAACACTGAAGCTTTCTTT. Protein: CSARDPGMNTEAFF.

This clonotype was picked up many times. The chain joins TRBV29-1 to TRBJ2-5, with TRBD1 as a possible D gene (5 bases). The CDR3 contains 13 residues. Germline CDR1 SQVTM, CDR2 ANQGSEA. V lost 7 bases, J lost 8 bases, and 20 bases lay in between. CDR3 nucleotide sequence: TGCAGCGCCTCGAGATCGAATCAGGGAACCCAGTACTTC. Translated, it gives CSASRSNQGTQYF.

The chain links TRBV29-1 to TRBJ1-2, with D unclear. The CDR3 spans 11 residues. Per the germline V gene, CDR1 is SQVTM and CDR2 is ANQGSEA. Trimming shortened V by 7 bases and J by 5 bases, and 11 bases separated the two germline ends. The CDR3 region is CSAADTYGYTF. The DNA of the CDR3 is TGCAGCGCCGCAGACACGTATGGCTACACCTTC.

This clonotype was counted ten times or more. The CDR3 nucleotides read TGCGCCAGCAGCTTGGCGGGACAGGGAGGGGAAAAACTGTTTTTT. It yields the protein CASSLAGQGGEKLFF. V usage is TRBV5-1 and J usage is TRBJ1-4; TRBD1 matches at 9 bases. The CDR3 extends over 15 amino acids. Germline lookup yields CDR1 SGHRS and CDR2 YFSETQ. Germline trimming cut 0 bases from V and 8 bases from J; bases unmatched to any gene: 5.

This clonotype was seen only a few times. The chain uses TRBV29-1 and TRBJ1-4; TRBD1 is a possible D gene (5 bases). Trimming shortened V by 4 bases and J by 4 bases, and 10 bases separated the two germline ends. This CDR3 is built from 13 residues. In germline, CDR1 is SQVTM, CDR2 ANQGSEA. The CDR3 loop reads CSVVRTNNEKLFF. The CDR3 DNA sequence: TGCAGCGTTGTTAGGACAAATAATGAAAAACTGTTTTTT.

The chain joins TRBV6-2 or TRBV6-3 to TRBJ1-1; 7 bases line up with TRBD1. CDR3 length: 14 residues. V gave up 8 bases and J gave up 5 bases; unmatched junction bases: 11. Per germline, CDR1 MNHEY and CDR2 SVGEGT. The chain's CDR3 is CASVVGGAETEAFF. The CDR3 DNA reads TGTGCCAGCGTCGTAGGGGGCGCGGAGACTGAAGCTTTCTTT.

In this sample, this clonotype turned up a few times. V usage is TRBV30 and J usage is TRBJ1-1; unclear D gene. Trimming removed 1 base from V and 8 bases from J, with 14 bases in between. CDR3 length: 13 residues. In germline, CDR1 is GTSNPN, CDR2 SVGIG (reference sequence). The CDR3 DNA follows: TGTGCCTGGAGTGAAGACACGGCAAGCGAAGCTTTCTTT. Translating it yields CAWSEDTASEAFF.

This clonotype showed up many times. The J gene is TRBJ2-7, the V gene TRBV20-1; D ambiguous. V was pared by 0 bases and J by 2 bases, with 14 bases between. The CDR3 is 15 amino acids. From germline, CDR1 is DFQATT and CDR2 SNEGSKA (reference sequence). CDR3: CSARDQVSRTYEQYF. DNA of the CDR3: TGCAGTGCTAGAGATCAAGTTAGCCGTACCTACGAGCAGTACTTC.

This clonotype was counted at least ten times. The chain joins TRBV28 to TRBJ1-5, with D tentatively TRBD1 (5 bases). The CDR3 is 13 amino acids. The V end was cut by 7 bases, the J end by 2 bases, with 9 bases between. CDR1 and CDR2 from the germline V gene are MDHEN and SYDVKM. CDR3 bases: TGTGCCAGCACCGGGGACGGCAATCAGCCCCAGCATTTT. Translating gives CASTGDGNQPQHF. Full variable domain (missing parts from reference TRBV28 and TRBJ1-5): DVKVTQSSRYLVKRTGEKVFLECVQDMDHENMFWYRQDPGLGLRLIYFSYDVKMKEKGDIPEGYSVSREKKERFSLILESASTNQTSMYLCASTGDGNQPQHFGDGTRLSIL.

The chain is built from TRBV19 and TRBJ1-1, with D maybe TRBD1 (5 bases). The CDR3 has 15 amino acids. Trimming took 3 bases from V and 5 from J, leaving 16 bases between them. The V gene's germline CDR1 is LNHDA and CDR2 SQIVND (reference sequence). The CDR3 protein is CASSMGDGGWTEAFF. CDR3 bases: TGTGCCAGTAGTATGGGGGACGGGGGATGGACTGAAGCTTTCTTT.

This clonotype has a count of ten or more. The chain carries TRBV19 and TRBJ2-3, with 7 bases matching TRBD2. Germline CDR1 LNHDA, CDR2 SQIVND (reference sequence). The CDR3 is made up of 14 amino acids. Trimming at V came to 10 bases and at J to 3 bases, leaving 10 bases not matched to a gene. CDR3: CATSPGGNTDTQYF. For the CDR3, the DNA is TGTGCCACCTCGCCGGGGGGTAATACAGATACGCAGTATTTT.

This clonotype was detected many times. The V and J genes are TRBV29-1 and TRBJ2-3; D perhaps matches TRBD1 (5 bases). Trimming cost V 4 bases and J 1 base, with 12 bases left between them. The CDR3 totals 14 residues. The germline V gene encodes CDR1 SQVTM and CDR2 ANQGSEA. CDR3 DNA: TGCAGCGTTGTGAAGGTCAGGGGCACAGATACGCAGTATTTT. Its translation: CSVVKVRGTDTQYF.

This clonotype was observed many times. The V gene is TRBV2, the J gene TRBJ2-1; 11 bases are shared with TRBD2. Germline trimming cut 7 bases from V and 9 bases from J; bases unmatched to any gene: 5. The CDR3 loop spans 13 amino acids. The germline V gene has CDR1 SNHLY and CDR2 FYNNEI. The CDR3 protein is CASTLTSGVEQFF. CDR3 DNA: TGTGCCAGCACCCTGACTAGCGGGGTTGAGCAGTTCTTC.

This clonotype was detected a few times. V usage is TRBV28 and J usage is TRBJ1-1; unclear D gene. V was trimmed by 6 bases and J by 3 bases, leaving 8 bases between them. Per germline, CDR1 MDHEN and CDR2 SYDVKM. The CDR3 sequence is 12 residues long. The CDR3: CASRDPYTEAFF. The CDR3 coding sequence is TGTGCCAGCAGGGACCCCTACACTGAAGCTTTCTTT.

This clonotype occurred many times. This chain joins TRBV5-1 and TRBJ2-5, with D uncertain. Germline loops: CDR1 SGHRS, CDR2 YFSETQ. V was shortened by 0 bases and J by 2 bases, with 2 bases between the two germline ends. The CDR3 sequence is 12 residues long. The CDR3 region is CASSLGQETQYF. The CDR3 bases are TGCGCCAGCAGCTTGGGTCAAGAGACCCAGTACTTC.

This clonotype occurred many times. The V call is TRBV24-1, the J call TRBJ2-1, with 8 bases lining up with TRBD1. Germline V gives CDR1 KGHDR, CDR2 SFDVKD. This CDR3 region has 15 residues. The J segment lost 5 bases and the V segment lost 0 bases, leaving 2 bases of the junction unmatched. The CDR3 nucleotides read TGTGCCACCAGTGATTTGACGGACAGGGACAATGAGCAGTTCTTC. Protein sequence: CATSDLTDRDNEQFF.

The rearrangement joins TRBV29-1 to TRBJ2-7, with D unresolved. V dropped 2 bases and J dropped 3 bases, with 11 bases sitting between them. The CDR3 has 13 amino acids. Germline V gene lookup returns CDR1 SQVTM and CDR2 ANQGSEA. Here the CDR3 DNA reads TGCAGCGTTGAAAAGCACGAAAGCTACGAGCAGTACTTC. This translates into CSVEKHESYEQYF.

In its sample, this clonotype was seen many times. V gene TRBV19 combines with J gene TRBJ2-4; 8 bases are a match to TRBD1. This CDR3 has 16 residues. V was clipped by 4 bases and J by 1 base; unmatched bases: 6. Germline assignment: CDR1 LNHDA and CDR2 SQIVND (reference sequence). The CDR3 bases are TGTGCCAGTAGTACGTGGACAGGGAAGGCCAAAAACATTCAGTACTTC. This gives the protein CASSTWTGKAKNIQYF.

This clonotype was seen many times. The chain joins TRBV27 to TRBJ1-6, with unresolved D. Trimming pared 4 bases from V and 7 bases from J, leaving 11 bases between. Germline values: CDR1 MNHEY, CDR2 SMNVEV (reference sequence). The CDR3 totals 14 residues. This CDR3 is CASSWIRENSPLHF. CDR3 DNA: TGTGCCAGCAGTTGGATTCGTGAAAATTCACCCCTCCACTTT.

This clonotype was recorded a few times. The chain is built from TRBV5-5 and TRBJ2-7; tentatively, D is TRBD1 or TRBD2 (5 bases each). The CDR3 loop spans 15 amino acids. Germline CDR1 is SGHKS and CDR2 is YYEKEE (reference sequence). Trimming left V 0 bases short and J 3 bases short, with 13 bases between. The CDR3 nucleotides read TGTGCCAGCAGCTTGGTTTCGGGGCAGATCTACGAGCAGTACTTC. Protein: CASSLVSGQIYEQYF.

The DNA for the CDR3 is TGCAGTGCTAGATGGACGAACACTGAAGCTTTCTTT. Translated: CSARWTNTEAFF. The rearrangement uses TRBV20-1 and TRBJ1-1; D not resolved. The V end lost 2 bases, the J end lost 1 base, and 5 bases lay between the germline ends. CDR1 and CDR2 (germline): DFQATT, SNEGSKA (reference sequence). CDR3 length: 12 residues.

The V and J genes are TRBV28 and TRBJ2-7; D gene unclear. The CDR3 covers 11 residues. Per germline, CDR1 MDHEN and CDR2 SYDVKM. Between the trimmed V and J ends, which lost 7 bases and 3 bases, there was a span of 7 bases. This chain's CDR3 is CASTYGYEQYF. The CDR3 bases are TGTGCCAGCACCTACGGCTACGAGCAGTACTTC.

This clonotype was picked up many times. The chain links TRBV28 to TRBJ1-5, with a tentative D call TRBD1 (5 bases). CDR1 is MDHEN and CDR2 is SYDVKM in the germline V gene. The V gene lost 5 bases and the J gene lost 7 bases, with 9 bases spanning the gap. This CDR3 has 12 residues. This chain's CDR3 is CASSRGRQPQHF. The DNA of the CDR3 is TGTGCCAGCAGTCGGGGCCGGCAGCCCCAGCATTTT.

The rearrangement joins TRBV28 to TRBJ1-1; D possibly corresponds to TRBD1 (5 bases). The CDR3 has 15 residues. The germline V and J ends were trimmed by 6 bases and 6 bases, with 20 bases remaining between them. Per the germline V gene, CDR1 is MDHEN and CDR2 is SYDVKM. The CDR3 is CASSPGRGVSAEAFF. The CDR3 DNA is TGTGCCAGCAGCCCGGGGAGGGGAGTGAGCGCTGAAGCTTTCTTT.

This chain uses TRBV20-1 with TRBJ2-7, with 12 bases identical to TRBD2. V lost 7 bases to trimming and J lost 6 bases; unmatched junction nucleotides: 13. This CDR3 is built from 15 residues. CDR1 and CDR2 from the germline V gene are DFQATT and SNEGSKA (reference sequence). Here the CDR3 reads CSVKTSGGLDSEQYF. The CDR3, as DNA: TGCAGTGTAAAAACTAGCGGGGGGCTCGACAGCGAGCAGTACTTC.

This clonotype was picked up many times. The chain is built from TRBV6-5 and TRBJ2-2; D remains ambiguous. From germline, CDR1 is MNHEY and CDR2 SVGAGI. V gave up 0 bases and J gave up 1 base, with 3 bases separating them. The CDR3 has 14 amino acids. CDR3 amino acids: CASSYSGNTGELFF. The CDR3 DNA reads as TGTGCCAGCAGTTACTCTGGGAACACCGGGGAGCTGTTTTTT.